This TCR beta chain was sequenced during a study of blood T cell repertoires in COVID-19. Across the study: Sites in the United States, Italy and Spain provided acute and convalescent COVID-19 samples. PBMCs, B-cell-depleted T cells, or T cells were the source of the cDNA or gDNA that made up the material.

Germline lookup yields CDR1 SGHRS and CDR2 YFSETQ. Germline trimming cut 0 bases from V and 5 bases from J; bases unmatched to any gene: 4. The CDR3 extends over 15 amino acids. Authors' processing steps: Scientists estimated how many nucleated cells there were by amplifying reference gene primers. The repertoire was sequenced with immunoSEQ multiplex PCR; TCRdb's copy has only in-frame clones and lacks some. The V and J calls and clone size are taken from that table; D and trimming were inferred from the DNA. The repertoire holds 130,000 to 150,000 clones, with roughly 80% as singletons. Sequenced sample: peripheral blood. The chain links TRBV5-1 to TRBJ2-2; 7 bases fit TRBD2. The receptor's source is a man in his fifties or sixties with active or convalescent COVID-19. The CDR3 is CASSLETSFTGELFF. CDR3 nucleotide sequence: TGCGCCAGCAGCTTGGAGACTAGCTTTACCGGGGAGCTGTTTTTT.